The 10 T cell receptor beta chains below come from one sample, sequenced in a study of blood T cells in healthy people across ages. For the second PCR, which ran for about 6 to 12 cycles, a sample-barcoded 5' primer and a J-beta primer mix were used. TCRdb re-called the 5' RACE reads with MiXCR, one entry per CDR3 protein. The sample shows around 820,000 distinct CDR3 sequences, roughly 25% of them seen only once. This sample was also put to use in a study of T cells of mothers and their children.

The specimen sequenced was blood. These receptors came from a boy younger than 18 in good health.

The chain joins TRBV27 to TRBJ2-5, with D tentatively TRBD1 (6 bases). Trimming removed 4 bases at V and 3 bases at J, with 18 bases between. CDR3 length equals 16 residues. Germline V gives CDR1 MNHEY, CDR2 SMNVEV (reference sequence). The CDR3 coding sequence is TGTGCCAGCAGTTCCCTTTTGCAGGGGTTGGAAGAGACCCAGTACTTC. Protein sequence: CASSSLLQGLEETQYF.

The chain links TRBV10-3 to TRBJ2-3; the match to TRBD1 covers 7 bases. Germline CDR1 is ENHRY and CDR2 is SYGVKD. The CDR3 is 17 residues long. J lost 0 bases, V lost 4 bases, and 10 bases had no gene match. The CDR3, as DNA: TGTGCCATCAGTGGGTGGACAGGCGAAAAGAGCACAGATACGCAGTATTTT. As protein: CAISGWTGEKSTDTQYF.

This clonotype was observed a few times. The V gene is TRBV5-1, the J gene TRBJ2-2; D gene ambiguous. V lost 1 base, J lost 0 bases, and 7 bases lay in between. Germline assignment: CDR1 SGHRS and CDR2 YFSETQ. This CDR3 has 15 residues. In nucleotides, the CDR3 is TGCGCCAGCAGCTTGAGGCAGTCGAACACCGGGGAGCTGTTTTTT. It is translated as CASSLRQSNTGELFF.

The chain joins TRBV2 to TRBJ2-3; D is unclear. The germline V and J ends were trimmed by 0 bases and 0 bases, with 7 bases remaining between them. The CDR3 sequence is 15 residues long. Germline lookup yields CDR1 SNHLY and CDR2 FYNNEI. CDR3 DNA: TGTGCCAGCAGTGAAGCGAAGTTTAGCACAGATACGCAGTATTTT. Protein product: CASSEAKFSTDTQYF.

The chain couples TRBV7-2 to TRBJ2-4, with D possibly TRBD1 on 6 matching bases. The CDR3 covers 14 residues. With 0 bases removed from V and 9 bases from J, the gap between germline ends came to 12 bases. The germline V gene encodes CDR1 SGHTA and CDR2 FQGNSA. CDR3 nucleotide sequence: TGTGCCAGCAGCTTAGCGAACAGGGTAAGCATTCAGTACTTC. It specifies CASSLANRVSIQYF.

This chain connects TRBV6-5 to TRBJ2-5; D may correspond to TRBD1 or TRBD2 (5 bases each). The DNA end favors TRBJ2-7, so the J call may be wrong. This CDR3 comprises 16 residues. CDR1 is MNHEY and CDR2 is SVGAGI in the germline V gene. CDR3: CASSYSWDANSYEQYF. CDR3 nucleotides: TGTGCCAGCAGTTACTCGTGGGACGCAAACTCCTACGAGCAGTACTTC.

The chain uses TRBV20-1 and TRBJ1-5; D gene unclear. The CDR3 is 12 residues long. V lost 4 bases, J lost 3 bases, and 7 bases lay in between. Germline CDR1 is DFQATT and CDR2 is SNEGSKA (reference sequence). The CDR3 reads CSANQPNQPQHF. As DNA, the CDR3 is TGCAGTGCTAATCAACCCAATCAGCCCCAGCATTTT.

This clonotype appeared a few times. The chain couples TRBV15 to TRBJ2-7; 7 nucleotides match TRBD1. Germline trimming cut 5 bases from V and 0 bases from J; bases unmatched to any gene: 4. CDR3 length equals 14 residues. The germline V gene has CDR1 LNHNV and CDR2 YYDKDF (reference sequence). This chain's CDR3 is CATSWDSDSYEQYF. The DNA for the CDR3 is TGTGCCACCAGCTGGGACAGCGACTCCTACGAGCAGTACTTC.

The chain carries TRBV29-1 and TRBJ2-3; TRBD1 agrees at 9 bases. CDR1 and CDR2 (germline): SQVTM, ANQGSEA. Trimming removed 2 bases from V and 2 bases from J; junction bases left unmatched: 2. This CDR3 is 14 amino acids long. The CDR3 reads CSVERDRATDTQYF. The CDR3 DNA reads TGCAGCGTTGAAAGGGACAGGGCCACAGATACGCAGTATTTT.

The CDR3 coding sequence is TGTGCCAGCCATCCCATTTGGGGAGGCCCTACCTACGAGCAGTACTTC. This gives the protein CASHPIWGGPTYEQYF. The genes are TRBV27 and TRBJ2-5, with D tentatively TRBD2 (6 bases). The end of the DNA aligns better with TRBJ2-7, so the J call may be wrong. The CDR3 runs 16 residues. Germline V gene lookup returns CDR1 MNHEY and CDR2 SMNVEV (reference sequence).